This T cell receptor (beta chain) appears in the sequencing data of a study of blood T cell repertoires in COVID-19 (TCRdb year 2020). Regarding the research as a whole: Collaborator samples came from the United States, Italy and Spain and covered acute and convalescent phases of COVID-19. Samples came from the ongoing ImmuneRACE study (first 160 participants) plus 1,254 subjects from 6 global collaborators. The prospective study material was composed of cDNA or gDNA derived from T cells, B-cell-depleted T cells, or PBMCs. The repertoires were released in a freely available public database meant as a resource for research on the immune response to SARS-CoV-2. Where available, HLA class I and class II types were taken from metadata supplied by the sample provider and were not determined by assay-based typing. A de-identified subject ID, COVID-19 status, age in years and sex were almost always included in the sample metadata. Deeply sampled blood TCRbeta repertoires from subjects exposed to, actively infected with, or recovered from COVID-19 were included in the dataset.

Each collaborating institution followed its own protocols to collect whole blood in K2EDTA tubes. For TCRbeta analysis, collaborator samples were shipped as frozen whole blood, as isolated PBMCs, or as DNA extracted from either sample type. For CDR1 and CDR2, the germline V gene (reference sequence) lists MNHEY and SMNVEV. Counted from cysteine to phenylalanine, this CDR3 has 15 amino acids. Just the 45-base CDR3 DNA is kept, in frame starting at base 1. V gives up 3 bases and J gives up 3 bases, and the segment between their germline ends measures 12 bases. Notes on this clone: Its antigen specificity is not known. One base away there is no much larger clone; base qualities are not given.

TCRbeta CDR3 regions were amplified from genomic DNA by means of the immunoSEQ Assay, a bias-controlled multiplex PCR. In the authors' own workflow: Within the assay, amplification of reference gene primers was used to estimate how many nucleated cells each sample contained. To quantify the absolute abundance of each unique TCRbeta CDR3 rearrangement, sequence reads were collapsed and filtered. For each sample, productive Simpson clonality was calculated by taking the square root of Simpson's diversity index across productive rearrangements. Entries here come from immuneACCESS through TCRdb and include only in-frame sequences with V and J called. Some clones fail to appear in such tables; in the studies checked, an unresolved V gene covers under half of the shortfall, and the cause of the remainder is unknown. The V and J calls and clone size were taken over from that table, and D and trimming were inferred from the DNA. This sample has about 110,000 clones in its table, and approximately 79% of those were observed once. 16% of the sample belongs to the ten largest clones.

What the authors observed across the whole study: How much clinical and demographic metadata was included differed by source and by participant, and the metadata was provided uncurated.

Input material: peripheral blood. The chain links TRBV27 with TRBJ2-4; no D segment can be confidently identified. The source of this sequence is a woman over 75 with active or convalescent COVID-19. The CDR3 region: CASSFAALNKNIQYF. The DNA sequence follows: TGTGCCAGCAGTTTCGCGGCGCTAAACAAAAACATTCAGTACTTC.